Listed here are 14 T cell receptor beta chains from one sample, sequenced in a study of shared clonotypes between healthy human individuals. Measured with immunoSEQ multiplex PCR; TCRdb has only the in-frame clones, and not every one. The sample consists of about 1.5 million clones, 95% to 99% of them appearing once. Sequenced input: naive CD4+ T cells sorted from blood. Noted subset: CD45RA+ positively selected. The source of these receptors is a young man in good health.

V is TRBV7-2 and J is TRBJ2-7, with D perhaps matching TRBD2 (6 bases). The germline V gene encodes CDR1 SGHTA and CDR2 FQGNSA. The CDR3 length is 15 residues. Trimming took 5 bases from V and 5 from J, leaving 19 bases between them. The CDR3 DNA is TGTGCCAGCAGCAACCGGGACGCCGGCGGGAACGAGCAGTACTTC. Translating gives CASSNRDAGGNEQYF.

This rearrangement joins TRBV5-5 to TRBJ2-3; the D gene is possibly TRBD2 (5 bases). Per the germline V gene, CDR1 is SGHKS and CDR2 is YYEKEE (reference sequence). Trimming removed 0 bases from V and 9 bases from J, with 20 bases in between. There are 16 residues in the CDR3. CDR3 bases: TGTGCCAGCAGCTTGGCATCTACTAGACGGATAGACACGCAGTATTTT. As protein: CASSLASTRRIDTQYF.

This clone was seen only once. Here the CDR3 DNA reads TGCGCCAGCACCCAATCTGCGGGGCCGGATGGCTACACCTTC. This encodes CASTQSAGPDGYTF. The rearrangement links TRBV10-2 to TRBJ1-2; perhaps TRBD1 as D (5 bases). The CDR3 sequence is 14 residues long. V was trimmed by 7 bases and J by 6 bases, leaving 18 bases between them. Germline CDR1 reads WSHSY; CDR2 reads SAAADI.

The chain uses TRBV7-9 and TRBJ1-2; D unresolved. Germline V gene sequence: CDR1 SEHNR, CDR2 FQNEAQ (reference sequence). V lost 8 bases, J lost 3 bases, and 13 bases lay in between. The CDR3 extends over 13 amino acids. The CDR3 DNA follows: TGTGCCAGCGGCGGGGTATCGGACTATGGCTACACCTTC. Protein sequence: CASGGVSDYGYTF.

This chain joins TRBV28 and TRBJ2-7, with TRBD1 identical over 11 bases. J gave up 4 bases and V 8 bases, and 16 bases lay outside the gene matches. Per germline, CDR1 MDHEN and CDR2 SYDVKM. CDR3 length equals 17 residues. The CDR3 DNA is TGTGCCAGCCTCGGTGCCGGGACAGGGGGTTATCGGTACGAGCAGTACTTC. Protein product: CASLGAGTGGYRYEQYF.

The chain uses TRBV6-1 and TRBJ1-5; maybe TRBD1 (5 bases). Trimming cost V 2 bases and J 5 bases, with 10 bases left between them. Germline CDR1 is MNHNS and CDR2 is SASEGT. The CDR3 loop spans 14 amino acids. The CDR3 bases are TGTGCCAGCAGTGAAATTCGGGGGGATCAGCCCCAGCATTTT. It encodes CASSEIRGDQPQHF.

The V call is TRBV29-1, the J call TRBJ2-7, with 8 bases fitting TRBD2. With 6 bases clipped from V and 7 bases from J, the junction kept 8 bases outside the gene matches. Germline CDR1 reads SQVTM; CDR2 reads ANQGSEA. This CDR3 comprises 12 residues. CDR3 protein: CSVREASGEQYF. In nucleotides, the CDR3 is TGCAGCGTGCGGGAGGCATCTGGGGAGCAGTACTTC.

This chain connects TRBV5-1 to TRBJ2-1; no clear D gene. The V end was cut by 1 base, the J end by 8 bases, with 7 bases between. The CDR3 sequence is 12 residues long. Germline V gene data show CDR1 as SGHRS and CDR2 as YFSETQ. The CDR3 region has the DNA TGCGCCAGCAGCTTGCCCACGGATGAGCAGTTCTTC. Its translation: CASSLPTDEQFF.

J is TRBJ2-3 and V is TRBV5-1; D tentatively reads TRBD1 or TRBD2 (5 bases each). The CDR3 has 16 amino acids. Between the trimmed V and J ends, which lost 7 bases and 0 bases, there was a span of 18 bases. Germline loops: CDR1 SGHRS, CDR2 YFSETQ. CDR3 sequence (DNA): TGCGCCAGCCGTTCGGGGCTACACTTAAGCACAGATACGCAGTATTTT. Its protein is CASRSGLHLSTDTQYF.

The chain employs TRBV29-1 and TRBJ1-3, with unresolved D. From germline, CDR1 is SQVTM and CDR2 ANQGSEA. Between the trimmed V and J ends, which lost 6 bases and 0 bases, there was a span of 9 bases. The CDR3 is 13 amino acids. The CDR3 DNA is TGCAGCGTCGGGGTGAGCTCTGGAAACACCATATATTTT. Translation gives CSVGVSSGNTIYF.

This clone came up once. The chain links TRBV30 to TRBJ1-4; no clear D gene. There are 13 residues in the CDR3. Germline V lookup: CDR1 GTSNPN, CDR2 SVGIG (reference sequence). V was pared by 1 base and J by 8 bases, with 11 bases between. The CDR3 DNA sequence: TGTGCCTGGAGTGGGGGAGTTTGGGAAAAACTGTTTTTT. As protein: CAWSGGVWEKLFF.

This clone was recorded once. This chain joins TRBV9 and TRBJ1-5; D gene unclear. Per germline, CDR1 SGDLS and CDR2 YYNGEE. The ends were cut back, 0 bases at V and 6 bases at J, with 10 bases in the middle. The CDR3 spans 14 residues. The CDR3 reads CASSVGVELQPQHF. The CDR3 DNA follows: TGTGCCAGCAGCGTAGGGGTTGAGCTTCAGCCCCAGCATTTT.

The gene calls are TRBV5-1 and TRBJ1-1; D uncertain. The germline gives CDR1 SGHRS, CDR2 YFSETQ. The V end lost 0 bases, the J end lost 0 bases, and 12 bases lay between the germline ends. This CDR3 has 16 amino acids. The CDR3 loop reads CASSLVAEGVNTEAFF. As DNA, the CDR3 is TGCGCCAGCAGCTTGGTGGCAGAGGGAGTGAACACTGAAGCTTTCTTT.

J is TRBJ2-2 and V is TRBV7-9; D remains ambiguous. Trimming pared 5 bases from V and 5 bases from J, leaving 12 bases between. This CDR3 contains 14 residues. From germline, CDR1 is SEHNR and CDR2 FQNEAQ (reference sequence). CDR3 coding DNA: TGTGCCAGCAGCCCGCTCGCGGTTACCGGGGAGCTGTTTTTT. Protein product: CASSPLAVTGELFF. The variable domain in full, with the rest retrieved from reference TRBV7-9 and TRBJ2-2, is DTGVSQNPRHKITKRGQNVTFRCDPISEHNRLYWYRQTLGQGPEFLTYFQNEAQLEKSRLLSDRFSAERPKGSFSTLEIQRTEQGDSAMYLCASSPLAVTGELFFGEGSRLTVL.